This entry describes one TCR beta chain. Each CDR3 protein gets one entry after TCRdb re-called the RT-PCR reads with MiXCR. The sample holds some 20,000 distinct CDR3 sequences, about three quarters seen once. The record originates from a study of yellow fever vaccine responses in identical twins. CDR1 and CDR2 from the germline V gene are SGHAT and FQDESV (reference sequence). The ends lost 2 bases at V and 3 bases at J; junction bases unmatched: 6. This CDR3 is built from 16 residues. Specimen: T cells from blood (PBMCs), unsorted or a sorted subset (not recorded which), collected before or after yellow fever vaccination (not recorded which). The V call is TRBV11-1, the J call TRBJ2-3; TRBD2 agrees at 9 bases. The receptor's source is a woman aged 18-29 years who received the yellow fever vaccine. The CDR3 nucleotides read TGTGCCAGCAGCTTAACCGCGGGGGGGCCGACAGATACGCAGTATTTT. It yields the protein CASSLTAGGPTDTQYF.